The entry below describes one TCR beta chain. This sample was included in a study of blood T cell repertoires in COVID-19. Looking at the study overall: T cells, B-cell-depleted T cells, or PBMCs provided the cDNA or gDNA that served as material.

Germline V gives CDR1 KGHSH, CDR2 LQKENI. CDR3 length equals 15 residues. Trimming cost V 4 bases and J 3 bases; bases outside gene matches: 6. The repertoire was sequenced with immunoSEQ multiplex PCR; TCRdb's copy has only in-frame clones and lacks some. The sample includes about 480,000 clones, about 91% seen only once; the top ten take 0.8% to 0.9%. Seattle cases were enrolled at active infection and followed longitudinally. The TCR sequence derives from a young man with COVID-19, enrolled during active disease. Sample: peripheral blood. This chain connects TRBV18 to TRBJ2-1; 7 bases map to TRBD2. The CDR3 loop is CASSHSGGGYNEQFF. DNA for the CDR3: TGTGCCAGCTCACATTCGGGAGGTGGCTACAATGAGCAGTTCTTC.